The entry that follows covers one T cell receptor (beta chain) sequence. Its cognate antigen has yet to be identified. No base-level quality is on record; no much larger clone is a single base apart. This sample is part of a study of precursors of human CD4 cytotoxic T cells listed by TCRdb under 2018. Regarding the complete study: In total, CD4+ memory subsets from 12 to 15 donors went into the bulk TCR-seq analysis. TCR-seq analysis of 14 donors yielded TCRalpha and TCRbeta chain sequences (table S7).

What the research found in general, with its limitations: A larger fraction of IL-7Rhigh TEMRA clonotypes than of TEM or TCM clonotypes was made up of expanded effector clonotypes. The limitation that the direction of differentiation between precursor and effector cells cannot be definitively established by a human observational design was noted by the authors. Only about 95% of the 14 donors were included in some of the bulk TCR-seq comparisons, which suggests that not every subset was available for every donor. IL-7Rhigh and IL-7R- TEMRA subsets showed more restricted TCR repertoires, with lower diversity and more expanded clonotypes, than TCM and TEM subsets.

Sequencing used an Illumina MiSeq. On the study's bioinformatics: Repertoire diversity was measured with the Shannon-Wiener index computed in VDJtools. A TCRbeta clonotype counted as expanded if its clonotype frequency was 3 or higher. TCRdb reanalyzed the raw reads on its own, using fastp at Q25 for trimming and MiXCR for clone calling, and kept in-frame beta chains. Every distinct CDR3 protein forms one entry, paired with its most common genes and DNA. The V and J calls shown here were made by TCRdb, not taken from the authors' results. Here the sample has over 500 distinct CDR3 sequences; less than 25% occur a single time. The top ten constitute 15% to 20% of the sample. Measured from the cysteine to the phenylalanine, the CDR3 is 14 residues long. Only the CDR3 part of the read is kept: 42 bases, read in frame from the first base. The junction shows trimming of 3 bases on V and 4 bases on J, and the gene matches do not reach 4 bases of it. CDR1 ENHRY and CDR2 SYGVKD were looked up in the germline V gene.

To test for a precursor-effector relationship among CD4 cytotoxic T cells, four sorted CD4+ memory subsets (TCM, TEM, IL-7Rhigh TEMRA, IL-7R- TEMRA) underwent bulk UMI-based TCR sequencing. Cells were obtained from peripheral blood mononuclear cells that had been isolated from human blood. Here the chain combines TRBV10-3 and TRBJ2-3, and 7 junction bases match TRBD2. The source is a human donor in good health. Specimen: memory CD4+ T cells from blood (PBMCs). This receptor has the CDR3 CAISDAGVADTQYF. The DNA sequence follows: TGTGCCATCAGTGACGCGGGAGTGGCAGATACGCAGTATTTT.